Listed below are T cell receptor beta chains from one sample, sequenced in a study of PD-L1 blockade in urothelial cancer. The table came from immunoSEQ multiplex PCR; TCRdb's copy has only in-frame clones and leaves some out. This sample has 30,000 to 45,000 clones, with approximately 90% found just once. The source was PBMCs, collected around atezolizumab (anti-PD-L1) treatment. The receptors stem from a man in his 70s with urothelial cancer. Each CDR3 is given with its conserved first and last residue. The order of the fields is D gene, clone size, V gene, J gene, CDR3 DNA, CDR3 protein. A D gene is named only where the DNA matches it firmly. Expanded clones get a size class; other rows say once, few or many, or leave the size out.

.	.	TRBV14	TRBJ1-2	TGTGCCAGCAGCCAAGATCGGGGGGCTCGGAGGGGCTACACCTTC	CASSQDRGARRGYTF
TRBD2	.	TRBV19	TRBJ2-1	TGTGCCAGTAGTATAGATAAGGGACTAGCGGACTCCTACAATGAGCAGTTCTTC	CASSIDKGLADSYNEQFF
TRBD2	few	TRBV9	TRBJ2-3	TGTGCCAGCAGCGTAGAAGGTCGGGAGGGAGATACGCAGTATTTT	CASSVEGREGDTQYF
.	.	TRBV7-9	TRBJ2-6	TGTGCCAGCAGCTTAGACCGGGACCTGACTTTC	CASSLDRDLTF
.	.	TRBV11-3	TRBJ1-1	TGTGCCAGCAGTACAGGCCCAAACACTGAAGCTTTCTTT	CASSTGPNTEAFF
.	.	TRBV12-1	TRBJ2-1	TGTGCCAGCAGATCCGAAAAGGGGGGTAGATCGACTAGCGGCTACAATGAGCAGTTCTTC	CASRSEKGGRSTSGYNEQFF
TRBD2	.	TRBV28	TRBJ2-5	TGTGCCAGCAGGATGGGAGGGGAAGAGACCCAGTACTTC	CASRMGGEETQYF
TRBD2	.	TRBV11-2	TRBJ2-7	TGTGCCAGCAGCTCGGAGGGCGGGAGCGGGTACGAGCAGTACTTC	CASSSEGGSGYEQYF
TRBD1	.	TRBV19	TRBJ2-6	TGTGCCAGTAGTGGACGGACAGGGGGCCCTGGGGCCAACGTCCTGACTTTC	CASSGRTGGPGANVLTF
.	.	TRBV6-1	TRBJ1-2	TGTGCCAGCAACCCCACCGGGATGACTGGCTACACCTTC	CASNPTGMTGYTF
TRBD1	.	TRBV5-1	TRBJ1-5	TGCGCCAGCAGGCCAGGGGACAGGGAGCCCCAGCATTTT	CASRPGDREPQHF
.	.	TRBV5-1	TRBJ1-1	TGCGCCAGCAGCCCCTCCCCGGGGCGGGGGAACACTGAAGCTTTCTTT	CASSPSPGRGNTEAFF
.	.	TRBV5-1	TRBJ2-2	TGCGCCAGCAGCGGGCAGGGAACGACCGGGGAGCTGTTTTTT	CASSGQGTTGELFF
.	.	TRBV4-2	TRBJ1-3	TGTGCCAGCAGCCAAGCTTCTAACCGGGGAGTCGGAAACACCATATATTTT	CASSQASNRGVGNTIYF
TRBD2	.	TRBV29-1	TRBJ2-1	TGCAGCGTTGAAGAGACTAGCGGGGCTTACAATGAGCAGTTCTTC	CSVEETSGAYNEQFF
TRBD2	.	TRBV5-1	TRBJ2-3	TGCGCCAGCAGCTTGGAACCGAGCGGGGTCACAGATACGCAGTATTTT	CASSLEPSGVTDTQYF
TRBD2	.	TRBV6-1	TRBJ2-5	TGTGCCAGCAGTTTAGGACTAGCGGCGAGGGCCCAGTACTTC	CASSLGLAARAQYF
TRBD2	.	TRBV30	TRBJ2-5	TGTGCCTGGAGTCCAGGGTTAGCGGGATTCCAAGAGACCCAGTACTTC	CAWSPGLAGFQETQYF
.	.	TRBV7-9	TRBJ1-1	TGTGCCAGCAGCTTAGCGGGGGGGCCGTACACTGAAGCTTTCTTT	CASSLAGGPYTEAFF
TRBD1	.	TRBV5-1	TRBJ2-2	TGCGCCAGCAGCCACGGGACAGGGGGCAGGACCGGGGAGCTGTTTTTT	CASSHGTGGRTGELFF
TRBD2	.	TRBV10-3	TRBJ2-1	TGTGCCATCAGTGAGTTAAGGACTAGCGGGATAATATACAATGAGCAGTTCTTC	CAISELRTSGIIYNEQFF
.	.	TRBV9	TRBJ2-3	TGTGCCAGCAGCGTAGGAAGCGACCTAAGCACAGATACGCAGTATTTT	CASSVGSDLSTDTQYF
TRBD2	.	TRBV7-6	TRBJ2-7	TGTGCCAGCAGCTTAGCAATGAAGCTAGCGGGAGTCGAGCAGTACTTC	CASSLAMKLAGVEQYF
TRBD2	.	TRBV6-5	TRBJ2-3	TGTGCCAGCAGTTACGGGGCTAGCGGCGGCTATACGCAGTATTTT	CASSYGASGGYTQYF
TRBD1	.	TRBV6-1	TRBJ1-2	TGTGCCAGCAGACCGACAGGGGGCGATGGCTACACCTTC	CASRPTGGDGYTF
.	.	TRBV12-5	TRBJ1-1	TGTGCTAGTGGACTCGTCGAGGGCGAAGCTTTCTTT	CASGLVEGEAFF
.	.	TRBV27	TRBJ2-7	TGTGCCAGCAGCGGGGATCTGGGCTACGAGCAGTACTTC	CASSGDLGYEQYF
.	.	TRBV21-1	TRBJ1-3	TGTGCCAGCAGCTGGACAGACTCTGGAAACACCATATATTTT	CASSWTDSGNTIYF
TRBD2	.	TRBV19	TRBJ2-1	TGTGCCAGTCGGACTAGCGGGATTGCATACAATGAGCAGTTCTTC	CASRTSGIAYNEQFF
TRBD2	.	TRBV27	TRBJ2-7	TGTGCCAGCAGCGTTAGCGGGACTGGCTACGAGCAGTACTTC	CASSVSGTGYEQYF
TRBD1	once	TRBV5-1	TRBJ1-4	TGCGCCAGCAGCTCGACAGGGATTAATGAAAAACTGTTTTTT	CASSSTGINEKLFF
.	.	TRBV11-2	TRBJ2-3	TGTGCCAGCAGCCATAGCACAGATACGCAGTATTTT	CASSHSTDTQYF
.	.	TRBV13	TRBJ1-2	TGTGCCAGCAGCTTAGCCTCCTCAGGGGTTCGCGGCTACACCTTC	CASSLASSGVRGYTF
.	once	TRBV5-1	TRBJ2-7	TGCGCCAGCAGCTTCGAAGGACTCTCCTACGAGCAGTACTTC	CASSFEGLSYEQYF
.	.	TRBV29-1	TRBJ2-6	TGCAGCGTTGAATTTCCGGGCTCTGGGGCCAACGTCCTGACTTTC	CSVEFPGSGANVLTF
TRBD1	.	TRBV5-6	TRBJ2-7	TGTGCCAGCAGCCTGACAGGGGACGAGCAGTACTTC	CASSLTGDEQYF
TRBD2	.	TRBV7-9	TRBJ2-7	TGTGCCAGCAGCTCACCGGGACTAGCGGGAGGTTCGTACGAGCAGTACTTC	CASSSPGLAGGSYEQYF
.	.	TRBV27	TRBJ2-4	TGTGCCAGCAGGCCGTTAACTAAGGCCAAAAACATTCAGTACTTC	CASRPLTKAKNIQYF
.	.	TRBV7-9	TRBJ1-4	TGTGCCAGCAGCTTAGGTGGGCACCCTAATGAAAAACTGTTTTTT	CASSLGGHPNEKLFF
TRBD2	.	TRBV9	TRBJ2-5	TGTGCCAGCAGCGTAGACCAGGGAGGGGAGACCCAGTACTTC	CASSVDQGGETQYF
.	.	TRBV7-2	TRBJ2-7	TGTGCCAGCAGCTTATCATTATGGGGTTACAGGGAAGTTACCTACGAGCAGTACTTC	CASSLSLWGYREVTYEQYF
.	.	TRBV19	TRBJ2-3	TGTGCCAGTAGTATAAGTGGACACACAGATACGCAGTATTTT	CASSISGHTDTQYF
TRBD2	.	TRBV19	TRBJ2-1	TGTGCCACCCGTCGCGGGAGTACGGACAATGAGCAGTTCTTC	CATRRGSTDNEQFF
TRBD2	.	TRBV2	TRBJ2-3	TGTGCCAGCAGTGAAGTCACGGGAGGGCCGGGGACAGATACGCAGTATTTT	CASSEVTGGPGTDTQYF
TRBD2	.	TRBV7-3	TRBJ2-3	TGTGCCAGCAGCAATAGCGGGAGAGTCACAGATACGCAGTATTTT	CASSNSGRVTDTQYF
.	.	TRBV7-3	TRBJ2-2	TGTGCCAGCAGCGCCGATAGAGGGAGGGGGTCCGGGGAGCTGTTTTTT	CASSADRGRGSGELFF
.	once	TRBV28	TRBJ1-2	TGTGCCAGCAGTTCTGGGTCTCGGGGGAATGGCTACACCTTC	CASSSGSRGNGYTF
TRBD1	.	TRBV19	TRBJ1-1	TGTGCCAGTAGTATAGCCCAGGGGGTCACTGAAGCTTTCTTT	CASSIAQGVTEAFF